Given below is one T cell receptor beta chain in context. The data were produced by immunoSEQ multiplex PCR, yet TCRdb's version contains in-frame clones alone and is incomplete. The sample lists about 60,000 clones; 88% were seen once. This record comes from a study of OX40 agonist ivuxolimab in advanced cancers. The overall study: Ivuxolimab is an agonistic anti-OX40 (CD134) antibody, and patients were treated with it. Dose-escalation cases comprised hepatocellular carcinoma, melanoma, renal cell or head and neck cancer.

The CDR3 consists of 14 residues. The J gene is TRBJ2-7, the V gene TRBV21-1; the table's D call of TRBD1 was not tested on the DNA. TRBV21-1 is described as a pseudogene. This material consisted of CD4+ or CD8+ T cells sorted from blood, taken in a trial of the OX40 agonist ivuxolimab. This receptor was obtained from an adult with an advanced solid tumor such as melanoma, head and neck, liver or kidney cancer. Here the CDR3 reads CASSRRTGHHEQYF. CDR3 coding DNA: TGTGCCAGCAGCCGACGGACAGGGCACCACGAGCAGTACTTC.